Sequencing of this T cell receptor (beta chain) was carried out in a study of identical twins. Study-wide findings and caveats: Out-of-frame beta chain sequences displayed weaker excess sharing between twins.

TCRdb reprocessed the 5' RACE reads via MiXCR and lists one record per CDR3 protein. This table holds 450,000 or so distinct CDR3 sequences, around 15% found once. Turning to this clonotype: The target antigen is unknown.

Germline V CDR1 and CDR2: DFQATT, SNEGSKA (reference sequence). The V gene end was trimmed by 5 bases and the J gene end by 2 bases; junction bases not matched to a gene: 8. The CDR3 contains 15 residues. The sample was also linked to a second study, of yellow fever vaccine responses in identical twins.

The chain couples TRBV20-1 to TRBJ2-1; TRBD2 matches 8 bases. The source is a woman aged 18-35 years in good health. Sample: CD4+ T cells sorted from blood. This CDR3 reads CSAYRREGTYNEQFF. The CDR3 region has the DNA TGCAGTGCTTACCGCCGGGAGGGAACCTACAATGAGCAGTTCTTC.